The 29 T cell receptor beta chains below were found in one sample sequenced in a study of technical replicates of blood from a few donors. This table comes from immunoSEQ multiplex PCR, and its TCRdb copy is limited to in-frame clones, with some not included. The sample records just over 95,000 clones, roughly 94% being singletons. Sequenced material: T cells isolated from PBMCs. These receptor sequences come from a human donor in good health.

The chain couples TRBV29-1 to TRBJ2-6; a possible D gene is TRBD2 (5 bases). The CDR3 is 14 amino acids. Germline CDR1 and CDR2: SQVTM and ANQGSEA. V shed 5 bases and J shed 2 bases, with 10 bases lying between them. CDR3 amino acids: CSVLTAAGANVLTF. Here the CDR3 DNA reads TGCAGCGTTTTAACAGCGGCTGGGGCCAACGTCCTGACTTTC.

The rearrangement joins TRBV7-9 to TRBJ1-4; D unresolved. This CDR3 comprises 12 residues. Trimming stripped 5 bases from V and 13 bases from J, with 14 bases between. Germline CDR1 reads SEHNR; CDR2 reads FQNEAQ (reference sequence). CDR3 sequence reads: CASSPPSGLLFF. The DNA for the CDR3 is TGTGCCAGCAGCCCACCCTCAGGTTTACTGTTTTTT.

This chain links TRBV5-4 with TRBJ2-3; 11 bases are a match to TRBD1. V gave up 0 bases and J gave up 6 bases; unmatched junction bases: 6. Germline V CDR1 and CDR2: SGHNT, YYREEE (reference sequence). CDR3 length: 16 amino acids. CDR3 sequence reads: CASSLAGRTGGDTQYF. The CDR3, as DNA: TGTGCCAGCAGCTTGGCCGGGCGGACAGGGGGCGATACGCAGTATTTT.

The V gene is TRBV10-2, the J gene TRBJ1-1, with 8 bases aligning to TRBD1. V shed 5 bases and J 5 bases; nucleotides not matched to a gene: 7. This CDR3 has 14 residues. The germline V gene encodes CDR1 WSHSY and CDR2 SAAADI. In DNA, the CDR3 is TGCGCCAGCAGTTCTGACAGGGGTTTAACTGAAGCTTTCTTT. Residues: CASSSDRGLTEAFF.

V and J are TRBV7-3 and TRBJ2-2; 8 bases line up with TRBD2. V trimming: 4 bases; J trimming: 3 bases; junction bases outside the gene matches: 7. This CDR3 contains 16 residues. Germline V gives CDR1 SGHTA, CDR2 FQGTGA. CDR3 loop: CASSSLTSAYTGELFF. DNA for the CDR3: TGTGCCAGCAGCTCCTTGACTAGCGCCTACACCGGGGAGCTGTTTTTT.

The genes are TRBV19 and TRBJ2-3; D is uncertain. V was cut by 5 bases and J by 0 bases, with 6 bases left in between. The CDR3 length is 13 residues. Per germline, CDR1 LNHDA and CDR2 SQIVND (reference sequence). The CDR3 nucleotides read TGTGCCAGTAGTTTCTTTAGCACAGATACGCAGTATTTT. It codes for CASSFFSTDTQYF.

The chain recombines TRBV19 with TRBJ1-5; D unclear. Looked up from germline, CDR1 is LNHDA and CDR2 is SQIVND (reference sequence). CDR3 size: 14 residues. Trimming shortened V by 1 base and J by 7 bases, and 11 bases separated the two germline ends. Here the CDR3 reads CASSIVGEWQPQHF. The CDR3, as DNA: TGTGCCAGTAGTATAGTCGGGGAGTGGCAGCCCCAGCATTTT. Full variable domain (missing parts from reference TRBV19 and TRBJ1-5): DGGITQSPKYLFRKEGQNVTLSCEQNLNHDAMYWYRQDPGQGLRLIYYSQIVNDFQKGDIAEGYSVSREKKESFPLTVTSAQKNPTAFYLCASSIVGEWQPQHFGDGTRLSIL.

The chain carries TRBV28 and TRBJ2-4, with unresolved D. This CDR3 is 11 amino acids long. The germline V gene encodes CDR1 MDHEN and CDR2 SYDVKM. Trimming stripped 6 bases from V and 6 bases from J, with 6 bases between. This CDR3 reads CASSPGNIQYF. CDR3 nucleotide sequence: TGTGCCAGCAGCCCCGGAAACATTCAGTACTTC.

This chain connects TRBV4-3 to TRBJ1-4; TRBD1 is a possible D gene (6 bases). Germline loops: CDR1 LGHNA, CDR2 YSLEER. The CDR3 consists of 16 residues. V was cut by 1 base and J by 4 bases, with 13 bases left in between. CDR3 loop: CASSQGAGVINEKLFF. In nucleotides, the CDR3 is TGCGCCAGCAGCCAAGGAGCAGGGGTAATTAATGAAAAACTGTTTTTT.

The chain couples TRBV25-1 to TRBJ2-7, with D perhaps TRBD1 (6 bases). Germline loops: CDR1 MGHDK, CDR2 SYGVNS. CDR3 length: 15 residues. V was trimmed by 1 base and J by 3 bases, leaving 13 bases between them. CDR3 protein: CASSELGGNNYEQYF. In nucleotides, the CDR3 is TGTGCCAGCAGTGAATTAGGGGGAAATAACTACGAGCAGTACTTC.

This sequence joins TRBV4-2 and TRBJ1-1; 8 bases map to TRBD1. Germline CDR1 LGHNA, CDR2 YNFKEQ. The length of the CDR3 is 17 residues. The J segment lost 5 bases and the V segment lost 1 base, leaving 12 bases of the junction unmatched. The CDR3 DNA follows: TGTGCCAGCAGCCAAGTGTCAGGGGGCGTGAAAATGACTGAAGCTTTCTTT. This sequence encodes CASSQVSGGVKMTEAFF.

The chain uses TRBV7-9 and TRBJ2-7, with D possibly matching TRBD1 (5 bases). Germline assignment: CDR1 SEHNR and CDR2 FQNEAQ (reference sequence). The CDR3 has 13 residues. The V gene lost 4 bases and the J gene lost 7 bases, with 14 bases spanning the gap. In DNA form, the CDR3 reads TGTGCCAGCAGCTCCAGGGCACGAGAGGAGCAGTACTTC. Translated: CASSSRAREEQYF. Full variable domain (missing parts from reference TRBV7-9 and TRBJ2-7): DTGVSQNPRHKITKRGQNVTFRCDPISEHNRLYWYRQTLGQGPEFLTYFQNEAQLEKSRLLSDRFSAERPKGSFSTLEIQRTEQGDSAMYLCASSSRAREEQYFGPGTRLTVT.

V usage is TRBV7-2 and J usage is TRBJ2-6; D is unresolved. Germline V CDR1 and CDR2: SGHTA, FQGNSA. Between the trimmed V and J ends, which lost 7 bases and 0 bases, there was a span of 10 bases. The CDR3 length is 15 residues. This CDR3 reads CASNLVRSGANVLTF. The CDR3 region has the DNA TGTGCCAGCAATCTCGTTCGCTCTGGGGCCAACGTCCTGACTTTC. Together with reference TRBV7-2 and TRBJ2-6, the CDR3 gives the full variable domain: GAGVSQSPSNKVTEKGKDVELRCDPISGHTALYWYRQSLGQGLEFLIYFQGNSAPDKSGLPSDRFSAERTGGSVSTLTIQRTQQEDSAVYLCASNLVRSGANVLTFGAGSRLTVL.

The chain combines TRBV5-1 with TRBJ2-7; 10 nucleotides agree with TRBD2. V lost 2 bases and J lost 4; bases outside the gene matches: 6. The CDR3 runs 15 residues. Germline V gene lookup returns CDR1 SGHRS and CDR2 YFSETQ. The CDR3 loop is CASSFGTSAGYEQYF. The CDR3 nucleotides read TGCGCCAGCAGCTTCGGGACTAGCGCCGGATACGAGCAGTACTTC.

CDR3 coding DNA: TGTGCCAGCAGCAAACCGGGACTAGCGGACTTCAAAAACATTCAGTACTTC. Protein sequence: CASSKPGLADFKNIQYF. The rearrangement uses TRBV11-3 and TRBJ2-4; 11 bases align to TRBD2. V lost 5 bases, J lost 3 bases, and 9 bases stayed unmatched. The germline gives CDR1 SGHNT, CDR2 YENEEA. The CDR3 extends over 17 amino acids.

The CDR3: CASSPGQGASETQYF. The CDR3 DNA is TGCGCCAGCAGTCCGGGACAGGGGGCATCAGAGACCCAGTACTTC. The chain couples TRBV10-2 to TRBJ2-5, with 12 bases matching TRBD1. Germline values: CDR1 WSHSY, CDR2 SAAADI. The CDR3 spans 15 residues. V was clipped by 5 bases and J by 4 bases; unmatched bases: 5.

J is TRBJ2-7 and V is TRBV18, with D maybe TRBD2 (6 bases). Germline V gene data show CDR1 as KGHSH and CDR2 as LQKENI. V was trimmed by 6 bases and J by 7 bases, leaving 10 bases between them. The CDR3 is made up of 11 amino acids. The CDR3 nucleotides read TGTGCCAGCTCGGCTGGGGGGGAGCAGTACTTC. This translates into CASSAGGEQYF.

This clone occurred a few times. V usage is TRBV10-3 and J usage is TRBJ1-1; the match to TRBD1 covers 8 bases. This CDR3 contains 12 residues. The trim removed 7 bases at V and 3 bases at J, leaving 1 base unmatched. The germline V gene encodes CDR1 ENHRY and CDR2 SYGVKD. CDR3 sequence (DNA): TGTGCCATCATGACAGGGGACACTGAAGCTTTCTTT. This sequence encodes CAIMTGDTEAFF.

The CDR3 DNA reads TGTGCCAGCAGCGTAGTGACTAGCGGGACCAATGAGCAGTTCTTC. This codes for CASSVVTSGTNEQFF. The chain combines TRBV9 with TRBJ2-1; 11 bases match TRBD2. The germline CDR1 and CDR2 sequences are SGDLS and YYNGEE. V shed 0 bases and J 6 bases; nucleotides not matched to a gene: 2. The CDR3 spans 15 residues.

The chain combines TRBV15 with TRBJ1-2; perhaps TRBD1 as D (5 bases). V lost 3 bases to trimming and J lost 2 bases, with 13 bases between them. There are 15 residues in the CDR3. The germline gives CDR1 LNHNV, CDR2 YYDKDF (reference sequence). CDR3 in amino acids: CATSSELQENYGYTF. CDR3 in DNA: TGTGCCACCAGCAGCGAGCTACAGGAGAACTATGGCTACACCTTC.

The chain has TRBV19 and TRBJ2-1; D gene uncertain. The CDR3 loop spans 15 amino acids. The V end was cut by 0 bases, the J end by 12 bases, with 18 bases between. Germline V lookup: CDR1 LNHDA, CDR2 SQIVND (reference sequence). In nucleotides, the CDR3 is TGTGCCAGTAGTATAGAACTGAGATCTAGATCCGGGCAGTTCTTC. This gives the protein CASSIELRSRSGQFF.

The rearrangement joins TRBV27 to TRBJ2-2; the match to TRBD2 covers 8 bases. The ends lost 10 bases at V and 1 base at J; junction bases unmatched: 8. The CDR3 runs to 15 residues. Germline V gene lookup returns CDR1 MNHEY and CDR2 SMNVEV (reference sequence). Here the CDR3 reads CATHVAGLNTGELFF. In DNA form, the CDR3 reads TGTGCCACCCATGTAGCGGGATTGAACACCGGGGAGCTGTTTTTT.

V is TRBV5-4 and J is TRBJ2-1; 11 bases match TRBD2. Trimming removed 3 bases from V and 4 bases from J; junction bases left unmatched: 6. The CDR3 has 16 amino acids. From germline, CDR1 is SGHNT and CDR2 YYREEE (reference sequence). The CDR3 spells CASSSISGRAYNEQFF. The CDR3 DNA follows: TGTGCCAGCAGCTCCATTAGCGGGAGGGCATACAATGAGCAGTTCTTC.

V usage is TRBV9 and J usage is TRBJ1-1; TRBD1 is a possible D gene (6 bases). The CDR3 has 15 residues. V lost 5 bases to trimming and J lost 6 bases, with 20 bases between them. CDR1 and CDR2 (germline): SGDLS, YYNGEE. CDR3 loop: CASRPGQGFGAEAFF. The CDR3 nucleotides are TGTGCCAGCAGACCGGGGCAGGGGTTTGGGGCTGAAGCTTTCTTT.

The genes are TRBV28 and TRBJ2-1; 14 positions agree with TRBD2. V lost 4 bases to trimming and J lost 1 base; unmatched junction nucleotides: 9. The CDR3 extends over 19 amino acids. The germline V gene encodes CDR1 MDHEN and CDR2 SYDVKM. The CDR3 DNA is TGTGCCAGCAGTTATTCCGGGACTAGCGGGAGAAAGTCCTACAATGAGCAGTTCTTC. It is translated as CASSYSGTSGRKSYNEQFF.

The CDR3 sequence is CASGWAGGYEQFF. Written as DNA, the CDR3 is TGCGCCAGCGGGTGGGCGGGAGGATATGAGCAGTTCTTC. The V gene is TRBV5-1, the J gene TRBJ2-1; TRBD2 matches at 8 bases. The CDR3 runs 13 residues. V lost 7 bases, J lost 8 bases, and 8 bases stayed unmatched. Germline V gives CDR1 SGHRS, CDR2 YFSETQ.

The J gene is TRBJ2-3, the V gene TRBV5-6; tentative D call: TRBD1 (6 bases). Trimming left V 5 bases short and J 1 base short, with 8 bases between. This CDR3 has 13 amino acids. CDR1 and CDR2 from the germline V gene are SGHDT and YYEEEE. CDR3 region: CASRSGGTDTQYF. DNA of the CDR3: TGTGCCAGCAGGTCAGGGGGCACAGATACGCAGTATTTT.

CDR3 nucleotides: TGCGCCAGCAGTCACAGCGGCTACACAGATACGCAGTATTTT. This translates into CASSHSGYTDTQYF. The V call is TRBV10-1, the J call TRBJ2-3, with TRBD2 as a possible D gene (5 bases). Germline CDR1 WNHNN, CDR2 SYGVQD (reference sequence). V lost 5 bases, J lost 2 bases, and 11 bases lay in between. The CDR3 spans 14 residues.

CDR3 loop: CASTPLGGMNTEAFF. The CDR3, as DNA: TGTGCCAGCACTCCCCTAGGGGGCATGAACACTGAAGCTTTCTTT. V usage is TRBV11-3 and J usage is TRBJ1-1; the match to TRBD1 covers 7 bases. The V gene end was trimmed by 7 bases and the J gene end by 0 bases; junction bases not matched to a gene: 8. The CDR3 totals 15 residues. Germline lookup yields CDR1 SGHNT and CDR2 YENEEA. The full variable domain, completed using reference TRBV11-3 and TRBJ1-1, is EAGVVQSPRYKIIEKKQPVAFWCNPISGHNTLYWYLQNLGQGPELLIRYENEEAVDDSQLPKDRFSAERLKGVDSTLKIQPAELGDSAVYLCASTPLGGMNTEAFFGQGTRLTVV.